Listed here are 9 T cell receptor beta chains from one sample, sequenced in a study of cytomegalovirus exposure and HLA in healthy donors. 60 Vbeta and 13 Jbeta primers were used in PCR. Generated by immunoSEQ multiplex PCR, the TCRdb table keeps only in-frame clones and is missing some. The sample consists of over 65,000 clones, approximately 77% of them appearing once. The sample consisted of PBMCs. These receptor sequences come from a woman under 40 in good health and CMV-seropositive.

A few counts support this clone. This rearrangement joins TRBV19 to TRBJ2-7, with 8 bases identical to TRBD2. Trimming took 8 bases from V and 7 from J; bases not matched to a gene: 13. The CDR3 runs to 14 residues. Germline V gene sequence: CDR1 LNHDA, CDR2 SQIVND (reference sequence). CDR3 protein: CASQTREGLGEQYF. Here the CDR3 DNA reads TGTGCCAGTCAAACCCGGGAGGGCCTCGGAGAGCAGTACTTC.

This rearrangement joins TRBV29-1 to TRBJ2-1; D is uncertain. Trimming stripped 0 bases from V and 10 bases from J, with 16 bases between. In germline, CDR1 is SQVTM, CDR2 ANQGSEA. The CDR3 loop spans 14 amino acids. The CDR3 spells CSVEEYMSRSEQFF. The CDR3 DNA is TGCAGCGTTGAAGAATATATGTCCAGGTCGGAGCAGTTCTTC.

This chain joins TRBV4-2 and TRBJ1-2; 9 bases are shared with TRBD1. Germline CDR1 LGHNA, CDR2 YNFKEQ. With 1 base clipped from V and 8 bases from J, the junction kept 8 bases outside the gene matches. This CDR3 has 15 residues. The DNA for the CDR3 is TGTGCCAGCAGCCAAGTCGGACAGGGGCAGAGGGGCTACACCTTC. This codes for CASSQVGQGQRGYTF.

The chain is built from TRBV27 and TRBJ1-1; 8 nucleotides agree with TRBD1. The CDR3 spans 12 residues. Germline assignment: CDR1 MNHEY and CDR2 SMNVEV (reference sequence). The ends lost 6 bases at V and 8 bases at J; junction bases unmatched: 5. This chain's CDR3 is CASRKGQAEAFF. As DNA, the CDR3 is TGTGCCAGCAGGAAGGGACAGGCAGAAGCTTTCTTT.

The chain carries TRBV11-2 and TRBJ2-7, with D unresolved. V was clipped by 5 bases and J by 3 bases, with 11 bases between them. There are 13 residues in the CDR3. In germline, CDR1 is SGHAT, CDR2 FQNNGV. The CDR3 region is CASSPKLFYEQYF. The CDR3 nucleotides are TGTGCCAGCAGCCCTAAGCTGTTCTACGAGCAGTACTTC.

Points on this clone: One end of the junction fails to match germline, which may point to a read error. This rearrangement joins TRBV7-7 to TRBJ2-7; 11 nucleotides align to TRBD2. The CDR3 covers 17 residues. Germline V gene sequence: CDR1 SSHAT, CDR2 FNYEAQ (reference sequence). The chain's CDR3 is CASSRRLAGCTSYEQYF. For the CDR3, the DNA is TGTGCTAGCAGCCGAAGACTAGCGGGATGTACGTCCTACGAGCAGTACTTC.

This CDR3 reads CASSHFAGQGQVDTEAFF. CDR3 nucleotide sequence: TGTGCCAGCAGCCACTTTGCTGGACAGGGACAGGTCGACACTGAAGCTTTCTTT. V and J are TRBV14 and TRBJ1-1, with 8 bases aligning to TRBD1. Trimming took 3 bases from V and 3 from J; bases not matched to a gene: 15. The CDR3 has 18 amino acids. Germline lookup yields CDR1 SGHDN and CDR2 FVKESK.

This clone was recorded once. The chain links TRBV28 to TRBJ2-1, with D tentatively TRBD2 (6 bases). The germline V gene encodes CDR1 MDHEN and CDR2 SYDVKM. Trimming took 4 bases from V and 7 from J, leaving 11 bases between them. This CDR3 is built from 13 residues. CDR3 in amino acids: CASSYISGNEQFF. The DNA for the CDR3 is TGTGCCAGCAGTTATATTAGCGGAAATGAGCAGTTCTTC.

This clone was detected only a few times. V gene TRBV7-8 combines with J gene TRBJ1-5, with a possible D match to TRBD1 (5 bases). The CDR3 has 15 residues. V shed 0 bases and J shed 11 bases, with 17 bases lying between them. Germline V gene lookup returns CDR1 SGHVS and CDR2 FQNEAQ. Here the CDR3 DNA reads TGTGCCAGCAGCTTAGCGCCGGTTCAGGGAAGTACCCAGCATTTT. Amino acids: CASSLAPVQGSTQHF.